Listed below are T cell receptor beta chains from one sample, sequenced in a study of T cell responses to AZD1222 COVID-19 vaccine. Produced via immunoSEQ multiplex PCR; TCRdb's table is partial and in-frame only. The sample carries some 89,000 clones, 85% to 90% recorded once. The material was peripheral blood, obtained on day 0 of MenACWY control vaccination. The receptors were sampled from an adult in good health. CDR3s include the opening cysteine and the closing phenylalanine or tryptophan. The D gene is left open where the match is weak. The size entry is marked missing in some rows and otherwise reads once, few, many or a size class.

j_gene: TRBJ2-1; abundance: once; v_gene: TRBV29-1; d_gene: -; CDR3nt: TGCAGCGTAAAGGGGACCAGCGGCCTTGGGGAGCAGTTCTTC; CDR3aa: CSVKGTSGLGEQFF
j_gene: TRBJ2-7; abundance: -; v_gene: TRBV28; d_gene: -; CDR3nt: TGTGCCAGCAGTTTCATGGGACGGGGTGCCTACGAGCAGTACTTC; CDR3aa: CASSFMGRGAYEQYF
j_gene: TRBJ2-7; abundance: -; v_gene: TRBV29-1; d_gene: -; CDR3nt: TGCAGCGTTGGCAGGGACCTCTACGAGCAGTACTTC; CDR3aa: CSVGRDLYEQYF
j_gene: TRBJ2-7; abundance: -; v_gene: TRBV30; d_gene: -; CDR3nt: TGTGCCTGGAGTGACCCCCTTCCTAAGTGGTCCTACGAGCAGTACTTC; CDR3aa: CAWSDPLPKWSYEQYF
j_gene: TRBJ2-1; abundance: -; v_gene: TRBV20-1; d_gene: -; CDR3nt: TGCAGTGGAGCGCTGACCTCTTGGGTCTTC; CDR3aa: CSGALTSWVF
j_gene: TRBJ1-2; abundance: -; v_gene: TRBV28; d_gene: -; CDR3nt: TGTGCCAGCAGTCGACAGGTTTATAACTATGGCTACACCTTC; CDR3aa: CASSRQVYNYGYTF
j_gene: TRBJ1-1; abundance: -; v_gene: TRBV6-5; d_gene: TRBD1; CDR3nt: TGTGCCAGCAGCCATAGACAGGGGGCGGACACTGAAGCTTTCTTT; CDR3aa: CASSHRQGADTEAFF
j_gene: TRBJ2-7; abundance: -; v_gene: TRBV6-5; d_gene: -; CDR3nt: TGTGCCAGCAGCTACAGGATATACGAGCAGTACTTC; CDR3aa: CASSYRIYEQYF
j_gene: TRBJ1-3; abundance: -; v_gene: TRBV15; d_gene: -; CDR3nt: TGTGCCACCACGAGGGGGGCGTCTGGAAACACCATATATTTT; CDR3aa: CATTRGASGNTIYF
j_gene: TRBJ1-1; abundance: -; v_gene: TRBV18; d_gene: -; CDR3nt: TGTGCCAGCTCACCCCTGAGGGAGCCTGAAGCTTTCTTT; CDR3aa: CASSPLREPEAFF
j_gene: TRBJ1-1; abundance: -; v_gene: TRBV4-1; d_gene: -; CDR3nt: TGCGCCAGCTCCCGGGTCTTGACAAAGAACACTGAAGCTTTCTTT; CDR3aa: CASSRVLTKNTEAFF
j_gene: TRBJ1-2; abundance: -; v_gene: TRBV3-1/TRBV3-2; d_gene: -; CDR3nt: TGTGCCAGCAGCCAACGGACCGCTTACGGTGGCTACACCTTC; CDR3aa: CASSQRTAYGGYTF
j_gene: TRBJ1-5; abundance: -; v_gene: TRBV5-4; d_gene: TRBD1; CDR3nt: TGTGCCAGCAGCCTACAGGGGAATCAGCCCCAGCATTTT; CDR3aa: CASSLQGNQPQHF
j_gene: TRBJ2-1; abundance: -; v_gene: TRBV4-3; d_gene: -; CDR3nt: TGCGCCAGCAGCCAAGATACTAAACAGGGACGGGAGCAGTTCTTC; CDR3aa: CASSQDTKQGREQFF
j_gene: TRBJ1-2; abundance: -; v_gene: TRBV28; d_gene: -; CDR3nt: TGTGCCAGCACCCCCGGCCAGGGTATCGGCTACACCTTC; CDR3aa: CASTPGQGIGYTF
j_gene: TRBJ1-2; abundance: -; v_gene: TRBV28; d_gene: -; CDR3nt: TGTGCCAGCACAACAGACTATGGCTACACCTTC; CDR3aa: CASTTDYGYTF
j_gene: TRBJ1-2; abundance: -; v_gene: TRBV12-3/TRBV12-4; d_gene: -; CDR3nt: TGTGCCAGCGACAACGGAGCTAACTATGGCTACACCTTC; CDR3aa: CASDNGANYGYTF
j_gene: TRBJ2-6; abundance: -; v_gene: TRBV25-1; d_gene: -; CDR3nt: TGTGCCAGCAGTGAATATGGGGATGGGGCCAACGTCCTGACTTTC; CDR3aa: CASSEYGDGANVLTF
j_gene: TRBJ1-4; abundance: -; v_gene: TRBV28; d_gene: TRBD1; CDR3nt: TGTGCCAGCAGTGCCGGGACAGGGGCCCTTGGATATGAAAAACTGTTTTTT; CDR3aa: CASSAGTGALGYEKLFF
j_gene: TRBJ2-2; abundance: -; v_gene: TRBV7-2; d_gene: TRBD2; CDR3nt: TGTGCCAGCAGCTTGGCCGCGGGAGTAAGCACCGGGGAGCTGTTTTTT; CDR3aa: CASSLAAGVSTGELFF
j_gene: TRBJ1-5; abundance: -; v_gene: TRBV19; d_gene: -; CDR3nt: TGTGCCAGTAGTATGTTTCGGGGGCTGGATAATCAGCCCCAGCATTTT; CDR3aa: CASSMFRGLDNQPQHF
j_gene: TRBJ2-3; abundance: -; v_gene: TRBV11-2; d_gene: -; CDR3nt: TGTGCCAGCAGCTCCCTGTTAGGGGGAGAAAATACGCAGTATTTT; CDR3aa: CASSSLLGGENTQYF
j_gene: TRBJ2-7; abundance: -; v_gene: TRBV6-2/TRBV6-3; d_gene: -; CDR3nt: TGTGCCAGCAGTTACTGGGGATGGGGCCCCGACGGTATCTCCTACGAGCAGTACTTC; CDR3aa: CASSYWGWGPDGISYEQYF
j_gene: TRBJ2-5; abundance: -; v_gene: TRBV3-1/TRBV3-2; d_gene: TRBD2; CDR3nt: TGTGCCAGCAGAGATGGGCGGGAGGGCTCTGAAGAGACCCAGTACTTC; CDR3aa: CASRDGREGSEETQYF
j_gene: TRBJ1-1; abundance: -; v_gene: TRBV18; d_gene: -; CDR3nt: TGTGCCAGCTCACCCTTGCAGGCCAGGGAAGCTTTCTTT; CDR3aa: CASSPLQAREAFF
j_gene: TRBJ2-3; abundance: -; v_gene: TRBV10-3; d_gene: -; CDR3nt: TGTGCCATCAGGAAGGGGACAGATACGCAGTATTTT; CDR3aa: CAIRKGTDTQYF
j_gene: TRBJ1-2; abundance: -; v_gene: TRBV19; d_gene: -; CDR3nt: TGTGCCAGTAGTACATCGGTCAGGGTGGAATATGGCTACACCTTC; CDR3aa: CASSTSVRVEYGYTF
j_gene: TRBJ1-5; abundance: -; v_gene: TRBV6-5; d_gene: -; CDR3nt: TGTGCCAGCAGTTCCCGCCGCGGCAATCAGCCCCAGCATTTT; CDR3aa: CASSSRRGNQPQHF
j_gene: TRBJ1-3; abundance: -; v_gene: TRBV28; d_gene: -; CDR3nt: TGTGGGACCAAGGCGGAGGGGTGGGGTGGAAACACCATATATTTT; CDR3aa: CGTKAEGWGGNTIYF
j_gene: TRBJ2-3; abundance: -; v_gene: TRBV5-1; d_gene: -; CDR3nt: TGCGCCAGCAGCTTGGGACAGGGAGGGGCAGATACGCAGTATTTT; CDR3aa: CASSLGQGGADTQYF
j_gene: TRBJ2-1; abundance: -; v_gene: TRBV11-2; d_gene: TRBD2; CDR3nt: TGTGCCAGCAGCCTCGGACTAGCGGGAGGGCTCAATGAGCAGTTCTTC; CDR3aa: CASSLGLAGGLNEQFF
j_gene: TRBJ2-1; abundance: -; v_gene: TRBV3-1/TRBV3-2; d_gene: TRBD1; CDR3nt: TGTGCCAGCAGCCAAGGGACAGGGGATTACAATGAGCAGTTCTTC; CDR3aa: CASSQGTGDYNEQFF
j_gene: TRBJ2-7; abundance: -; v_gene: TRBV2; d_gene: -; CDR3nt: TGTGCCAGCAGTGGCTCCCGGGACCCATCCTACGAGCAGTACTTC; CDR3aa: CASSGSRDPSYEQYF
j_gene: TRBJ1-1; abundance: -; v_gene: TRBV6-1; d_gene: -; CDR3nt: TGTGCCAGCAGTGAATCTTTGGGGGGCACGCACACTGAAGCTTTCTTT; CDR3aa: CASSESLGGTHTEAFF
j_gene: TRBJ2-3; abundance: -; v_gene: TRBV3-1/TRBV3-2; d_gene: TRBD2; CDR3nt: TGTGCCAGCAGCCATCCCGGGACTAGCGGCCGCACAGATACGCAGTATTTT; CDR3aa: CASSHPGTSGRTDTQYF
j_gene: TRBJ2-3; abundance: -; v_gene: TRBV5-1; d_gene: -; CDR3nt: TGCGCCAGCAGCTTAGAGACCGGGCCGGGCACAGATACGCAGTATTTT; CDR3aa: CASSLETGPGTDTQYF
j_gene: TRBJ1-4; abundance: -; v_gene: TRBV6-5; d_gene: TRBD1; CDR3nt: TGTGCCAGCAGAGAGGGGACAGCAACTAATGAAAAACTGTTTTTT; CDR3aa: CASREGTATNEKLFF
j_gene: TRBJ2-1; abundance: once; v_gene: TRBV28; d_gene: TRBD1; CDR3nt: TGTGCCAGCGGAAGGGGGACAGCCTACAATGAGCAGTTCTTC; CDR3aa: CASGRGTAYNEQFF
j_gene: TRBJ1-2; abundance: -; v_gene: TRBV7-2; d_gene: -; CDR3nt: TGTGCCAGCAGAATAGGAGAGGGCTACACCTTC; CDR3aa: CASRIGEGYTF
j_gene: TRBJ1-5; abundance: -; v_gene: TRBV5-8; d_gene: TRBD1; CDR3nt: TGTGCCAGCAGGTATACAGGGGCTCAGCCCCAGCATTTT; CDR3aa: CASRYTGAQPQHF
j_gene: TRBJ2-7; abundance: -; v_gene: TRBV5-6; d_gene: -; CDR3nt: TGTGCCAGCAGCCCCCGCCGACAGAAAATTTCCTACGAGCAGTACTTC; CDR3aa: CASSPRRQKISYEQYF
j_gene: TRBJ2-7; abundance: -; v_gene: TRBV27; d_gene: -; CDR3nt: TGTGCCAGCAGTTCCGAGAATTACCACGAGCAGTACTTC; CDR3aa: CASSSENYHEQYF
j_gene: TRBJ1-3; abundance: -; v_gene: TRBV7-9; d_gene: -; CDR3nt: TGTGCCAGCAGCTTTACACCCGACGGAAACACCATATATTTT; CDR3aa: CASSFTPDGNTIYF
j_gene: TRBJ2-7; abundance: -; v_gene: TRBV28; d_gene: -; CDR3nt: TGTGCCAGCAGTCAAACCTACGAATTTATGAGGTACGAGCAGTACTTC; CDR3aa: CASSQTYEFMRYEQYF
j_gene: TRBJ2-1; abundance: -; v_gene: TRBV7-2; d_gene: -; CDR3nt: TGTGCCAGCAGCTTACACAGCAATGAGCAGTTCTTC; CDR3aa: CASSLHSNEQFF
j_gene: TRBJ2-7; abundance: -; v_gene: TRBV27; d_gene: -; CDR3nt: TGTGCCAGCAGTTTATCTCCCGGATACGAGCAGTACTTC; CDR3aa: CASSLSPGYEQYF
j_gene: TRBJ2-3; abundance: -; v_gene: TRBV24-1; d_gene: TRBD2; CDR3nt: TGTGCCACAGCTCGTGGTAGCGGGAGGGCCGGGGCAGATACGCAGTATTTT; CDR3aa: CATARGSGRAGADTQYF
j_gene: TRBJ1-2; abundance: -; v_gene: TRBV30; d_gene: -; CDR3nt: TGTGCCTGGAGTGTAAGGAGGGACGGCTATGGCTACACCTTC; CDR3aa: CAWSVRRDGYGYTF
j_gene: TRBJ2-2; abundance: -; v_gene: TRBV11-2; d_gene: -; CDR3nt: TGTGCCAGCAGCTTAGGACCACTATTCGCCGGGGAGCTGTTTTTT; CDR3aa: CASSLGPLFAGELFF
j_gene: TRBJ1-3; abundance: -; v_gene: TRBV27; d_gene: TRBD1; CDR3nt: TGTGCCAGCAGTTTATCGACAGGGCTCTCTGGAAACACCATATATTTT; CDR3aa: CASSLSTGLSGNTIYF
j_gene: TRBJ1-1; abundance: -; v_gene: TRBV4-3; d_gene: TRBD1; CDR3nt: TGCGCCAGCAGCGCCTACAGGGGGCTATACACTGAAGCTTTCTTT; CDR3aa: CASSAYRGLYTEAFF
j_gene: TRBJ1-5; abundance: once; v_gene: TRBV5-1; d_gene: TRBD1; CDR3nt: TGCGCCAGCAGCAGAGACCAGGGGGAAAATCAGCCCCAGCATTTT; CDR3aa: CASSRDQGENQPQHF
j_gene: TRBJ2-3; abundance: -; v_gene: TRBV15; d_gene: -; CDR3nt: TGTGCCACCAGCACCTGGACAGATACGCAGTATTTT; CDR3aa: CATSTWTDTQYF
j_gene: TRBJ2-1; abundance: -; v_gene: TRBV10-3; d_gene: TRBD1; CDR3nt: TGTGCCGTCTACGGACAGGGCTCAAGTGGTGAGCAGTTCTTC; CDR3aa: CAVYGQGSSGEQFF
j_gene: TRBJ2-7; abundance: -; v_gene: TRBV18; d_gene: TRBD2; CDR3nt: TGTGCCAGCTCACCAAGGACTAGCGGGTTATACGAGCAGTACTTC; CDR3aa: CASSPRTSGLYEQYF